A selection of T cell receptor beta chains follows, all from one sample in a study of cytomegalovirus exposure and HLA in healthy donors. Using immunoSEQ multiplex PCR, the repertoire was profiled, and TCRdb retains in-frame clones only, with some absent. The table lists some 120,000 clones, around four fifths of them singletons. Sequencing input: PBMCs. Receptor source: a human donor in good health. Each CDR3 is given with its conserved first and last residue. The order of the fields is D gene, J gene, clone size, V gene, CDR3 protein, CDR3 DNA. D genes are given only for firm matches. Some rows have no size entry. The others give once, few or many, or a class for an expanded clone.

d_gene: .; j_gene: TRBJ2-2; abundance: .; v_gene: TRBV5-6; CDR3aa: CASSFIGELFF; CDR3nt: TGTGCCAGCAGCTTTATCGGGGAGCTGTTTTTT
d_gene: TRBD2; j_gene: TRBJ2-1; abundance: .; v_gene: TRBV9; CDR3aa: CASSPWTSGGGNREQFF; CDR3nt: TGTGCCAGCAGCCCTTGGACTAGCGGGGGGGGGAACCGTGAGCAGTTCTTC
d_gene: TRBD1; j_gene: TRBJ1-3; abundance: once; v_gene: TRBV5-4; CDR3aa: CASSLGQGLSGNTIYF; CDR3nt: TGTGCCAGCAGCTTAGGACAGGGGCTCTCTGGAAACACCATATATTTT
d_gene: .; j_gene: TRBJ2-6; abundance: .; v_gene: TRBV28; CDR3aa: CASSLAEVSGANVLTF; CDR3nt: TGTGCCAGCAGTTTGGCGGAAGTCTCTGGGGCCAACGTCCTGACTTTC
d_gene: .; j_gene: TRBJ2-2; abundance: .; v_gene: TRBV13; CDR3aa: CASSLGAREATGELFF; CDR3nt: TGTGCCAGCAGCTTAGGGGCCAGGGAGGCCACCGGGGAGCTGTTTTTT
d_gene: .; j_gene: TRBJ1-6; abundance: once; v_gene: TRBV6-6; CDR3aa: CASIAGAAYNSPLHF; CDR3nt: TGTGCCAGCATCGCGGGGGCAGCTTATAATTCACCCCTCCACTTT
d_gene: TRBD1; j_gene: TRBJ1-1; abundance: .; v_gene: TRBV5-1; CDR3aa: CASSHGTGNTEAFF; CDR3nt: TGCGCCAGCAGCCATGGGACAGGGAACACTGAAGCTTTCTTT
d_gene: TRBD1; j_gene: TRBJ2-5; abundance: .; v_gene: TRBV10-2; CDR3aa: CASSVRDRVGAETQYF; CDR3nt: TGCGCCAGCAGTGTAAGAGACAGGGTTGGGGCGGAGACCCAGTACTTC
d_gene: .; j_gene: TRBJ2-2; abundance: .; v_gene: TRBV14; CDR3aa: CASSQERTRSLTGELFF; CDR3nt: TGTGCCAGCAGCCAAGAGAGAACTCGAAGCCTCACCGGGGAGCTGTTTTTT
d_gene: TRBD1; j_gene: TRBJ1-1; abundance: .; v_gene: TRBV5-5; CDR3aa: CASSLARGAALSEAFF; CDR3nt: TGTGCCAGCAGCTTGGCCAGGGGGGCGGCGCTCTCTGAAGCTTTCTTT
d_gene: TRBD2; j_gene: TRBJ2-1; abundance: .; v_gene: TRBV6-1; CDR3aa: CASRLAGTNNEQFF; CDR3nt: TGTGCCAGCCGACTAGCGGGGACCAACAATGAGCAGTTCTTC
d_gene: .; j_gene: TRBJ1-3; abundance: .; v_gene: TRBV6-5; CDR3aa: CASRRGTLSGNTIYF; CDR3nt: TGTGCCAGCAGGAGAGGAACCCTCTCTGGAAACACCATATATTTT
d_gene: .; j_gene: TRBJ2-1; abundance: few; v_gene: TRBV6-5; CDR3aa: CASIASWYNEQFF; CDR3nt: TGTGCCAGCATTGCTAGTTGGTACAATGAGCAGTTCTTC
d_gene: .; j_gene: TRBJ1-4; abundance: .; v_gene: TRBV6-1; CDR3aa: CASSESRGAGNEKLFF; CDR3nt: TGTGCCAGCAGTGAAAGTCGGGGGGCGGGTAATGAAAAACTGTTTTTT
d_gene: .; j_gene: TRBJ1-3; abundance: .; v_gene: TRBV9; CDR3aa: CASSVATGWAGNTIYF; CDR3nt: TGTGCCAGCAGCGTAGCTACGGGTTGGGCTGGAAACACCATATATTTT
d_gene: .; j_gene: TRBJ1-1; abundance: .; v_gene: TRBV5-4; CDR3aa: CASSGYREGNTEAFF; CDR3nt: TGTGCCAGCAGCGGTTACAGGGAGGGGAACACTGAAGCTTTCTTT
d_gene: TRBD1; j_gene: TRBJ2-2; abundance: .; v_gene: TRBV10-2; CDR3aa: CASSELRDSTGELFF; CDR3nt: TGCGCCAGCAGTGAACTCCGGGACAGCACCGGGGAGCTGTTTTTT
d_gene: .; j_gene: TRBJ1-5; abundance: .; v_gene: TRBV7-6; CDR3aa: CASSLDAGPNQPQHF; CDR3nt: TGTGCCAGCAGCTTAGATGCAGGCCCCAATCAGCCCCAGCATTTT
d_gene: .; j_gene: TRBJ1-6; abundance: few; v_gene: TRBV14; CDR3aa: CASSQGLTNSPLHF; CDR3nt: TGTGCCAGCAGCCAAGGCCTTACAAATTCACCCCTCCACTTT
d_gene: .; j_gene: TRBJ1-5; abundance: .; v_gene: TRBV6-1; CDR3aa: CASSEPMTVSNQPQHF; CDR3nt: TGTGCCAGCAGTGAACCGATGACTGTTAGCAATCAGCCCCAGCATTTT
d_gene: .; j_gene: TRBJ2-7; abundance: once; v_gene: TRBV18; CDR3aa: CASSGRSGYEQYF; CDR3nt: TGTGCCAGCTCAGGCAGGTCGGGGTACGAGCAGTACTTC
d_gene: .; j_gene: TRBJ2-7; abundance: .; v_gene: TRBV5-6; CDR3aa: CASSFPQDSYEQYF; CDR3nt: TGTGCCAGCAGCTTCCCGCAGGACTCCTACGAGCAGTACTTC
d_gene: .; j_gene: TRBJ1-5; abundance: .; v_gene: TRBV9; CDR3aa: CASSVQGSNQPQHF; CDR3nt: TGTGCCAGCAGCGTCCAGGGTAGCAATCAGCCCCAGCATTTT
d_gene: .; j_gene: TRBJ2-7; abundance: .; v_gene: TRBV7-9; CDR3aa: CASSVVGGLDSYEQYF; CDR3nt: TGTGCCAGCAGCGTTGTGGGGGGACTGGACTCCTACGAGCAGTACTTC
d_gene: .; j_gene: TRBJ1-1; abundance: .; v_gene: TRBV28; CDR3aa: CASSRQVVRVNTEAFF; CDR3nt: TGTGCCAGCAGCCGCCAAGTCGTCAGGGTAAACACTGAAGCTTTCTTT
d_gene: TRBD1; j_gene: TRBJ2-7; abundance: .; v_gene: TRBV5-4; CDR3aa: CASSLRDRASYEQYF; CDR3nt: TGTGCCAGCAGTCTGAGGGACAGAGCCAGTTACGAGCAGTACTTC
d_gene: TRBD2; j_gene: TRBJ2-4; abundance: .; v_gene: TRBV5-4; CDR3aa: CASSLLGLAGGPGKNIQYF; CDR3nt: TGTGCCAGCAGCTTGTTGGGACTAGCGGGGGGACCGGGAAAAAACATTCAGTACTTC
d_gene: TRBD2; j_gene: TRBJ2-7; abundance: .; v_gene: TRBV6-5; CDR3aa: CASSSRLAGTYEQYF; CDR3nt: TGTGCCAGCAGTTCGCGACTAGCGGGCACCTACGAGCAGTACTTC
d_gene: .; j_gene: TRBJ1-1; abundance: .; v_gene: TRBV7-9; CDR3aa: CASSFPGTEAFF; CDR3nt: TGTGCCAGCAGCTTCCCGGGGACTGAAGCTTTCTTT
d_gene: TRBD1; j_gene: TRBJ1-5; abundance: .; v_gene: TRBV6-1; CDR3aa: CASSDLTGVQPQHF; CDR3nt: TGTGCCAGCAGTGACCTGACAGGGGTGCAGCCCCAGCATTTT
d_gene: TRBD1; j_gene: TRBJ1-5; abundance: .; v_gene: TRBV2; CDR3aa: CASSALDRAPNQPQHF; CDR3nt: TGTGCCAGCAGTGCCTTAGACAGGGCCCCAAATCAGCCCCAGCATTTT
d_gene: TRBD1; j_gene: TRBJ2-1; abundance: .; v_gene: TRBV6-1; CDR3aa: CASSETMTGGWSEQFF; CDR3nt: TGTGCCAGCAGTGAAACCATGACAGGGGGCTGGAGTGAGCAGTTCTTC
d_gene: TRBD2; j_gene: TRBJ2-1; abundance: once; v_gene: TRBV4-2; CDR3aa: CASSPAGGREQFF; CDR3nt: TGTGCCAGCAGCCCAGCGGGGGGTCGTGAGCAGTTCTTC
d_gene: .; j_gene: TRBJ1-5; abundance: .; v_gene: TRBV19; CDR3aa: CASKLGNQPQHF; CDR3nt: TGTGCCAGTAAACTCGGGAATCAGCCCCAGCATTTT
d_gene: .; j_gene: TRBJ1-2; abundance: once; v_gene: TRBV6-6; CDR3aa: CASSLRGWDYGYTF; CDR3nt: TGTGCCAGCAGTTTACGGGGGTGGGACTATGGCTACACCTTC
d_gene: .; j_gene: TRBJ2-7; abundance: .; v_gene: TRBV15; CDR3aa: CATSGTTQSYEQYF; CDR3nt: TGTGCCACCAGCGGGACAACCCAAAGCTACGAGCAGTACTTC
d_gene: TRBD2; j_gene: TRBJ2-3; abundance: .; v_gene: TRBV6-1; CDR3aa: CASSGGGGTDTQYF; CDR3nt: TGTGCCAGCAGTGGCGGGGGGGGCACAGATACGCAGTATTTT
d_gene: .; j_gene: TRBJ2-1; abundance: .; v_gene: TRBV2; CDR3aa: CASRGPGASYNEQFF; CDR3nt: TGTGCCAGCAGGGGTCCGGGAGCCTCCTACAATGAGCAGTTCTTC
d_gene: .; j_gene: TRBJ1-6; abundance: once; v_gene: TRBV2; CDR3aa: CASSEGGSYNSPLHF; CDR3nt: TGTGCCAGCAGTGAGGGGGGCTCCTATAATTCACCCCTCCACTTT
d_gene: .; j_gene: TRBJ1-2; abundance: .; v_gene: TRBV29-1; CDR3aa: CSVEAWVGEFSYGYTF; CDR3nt: TGCAGCGTTGAAGCATGGGTAGGGGAATTTTCGTATGGCTACACCTTC
d_gene: .; j_gene: TRBJ2-3; abundance: .; v_gene: TRBV5-6; CDR3aa: CASSLWRWRPTTDTQYF; CDR3nt: TGTGCCAGCAGCTTGTGGCGGTGGCGTCCCACCACAGATACGCAGTATTTT
d_gene: .; j_gene: TRBJ2-7; abundance: .; v_gene: TRBV7-8; CDR3aa: CASSLDSGSSYEQYF; CDR3nt: TGTGCCAGCAGCTTAGATTCGGGTAGCTCCTACGAGCAGTACTTC
d_gene: TRBD1; j_gene: TRBJ2-7; abundance: .; v_gene: TRBV7-9; CDR3aa: CSSSPGQGSEQYF; CDR3nt: TGTTCCAGCAGCCCAGGACAGGGCTCCGAGCAGTACTTC